This T cell receptor (beta chain) was documented in a study of blood T cells in healthy people across ages. Findings and limits, study-wide: Nothing was known about donor CMV status, and this possibly confounded expanded clonotype changes. Whereas aged donors had fewer naive CD4+ cells, long-lived donors had more of them and higher diversity.

The sample, approximately 11 milliliters of peripheral blood, was drawn from each donor. The CDR3 covers 16 residues. CDR1 is SGHTA, CDR2 FQGNSA, per germline. V lost 5 bases to trimming and J lost 7 bases, with 23 bases between them. A word on this clonotype: Its antigen is unknown.

A second PCR, run for roughly 7 to 11 cycles, used a sample-barcoded 5' primer plus a J-beta primer mix. Any given sample supplied a minimum of 3 million CDR3-containing paired-end reads. TCRdb called the 5' RACE reads again in MiXCR, with one record for every CDR3 protein. The table shows roughly 500,000 distinct CDR3 sequences, with 27% occurring only once. Specimen: blood. The receptor comes from a woman between 65 and 79 years old in good health. The chain has TRBV7-2 and TRBJ1-2; possibly TRBD1 for D (6 bases). The CDR3 nucleotides are TGTGCCAGCAGCCGAATGAACAGGGTAACCTATAGTGGCTACACCTTC. Protein product: CASSRMNRVTYSGYTF.